Listed below are T cell receptor beta chains from one sample, sequenced in a study of blood T cells in healthy people across ages. TCRdb called the 5' RACE reads again in MiXCR, with one record for every CDR3 protein. The sample includes about 640,000 distinct CDR3 sequences, roughly 53% of them seen just once. Sample: blood. The receptors derive from a man in his sixties in good health. CDR3s include the opening cysteine and the closing phenylalanine or tryptophan. A D gene is named only where the DNA matches it firmly. Not all rows give a size; the values are once, few, many and, for expanded clones, a class.

.	TRBJ2-3	.	TRBV6-5	CASRAPVTDTQYF	TGTGCCAGCAGGGCCCCTGTAACAGATACGCAGTATTTT
.	TRBJ2-1	.	TRBV10-3	CAISESRGRNNEQFF	TGTGCCATCAGTGAGTCGAGGGGACGTAACAATGAGCAGTTCTTC
.	TRBJ2-5	once	TRBV7-7	CASSLGLGGERETQYF	TGTGCCAGCAGCTTAGGACTTGGAGGCGAGAGAGAGACCCAGTACTTC
TRBD1	TRBJ2-1	.	TRBV29-1	CSVESYLGQLYNEQFF	TGCAGCGTTGAGTCGTACCTGGGACAGCTTTACAATGAGCAGTTCTTC
TRBD2	TRBJ2-1	.	TRBV5-1	CASNLVGLAGTSNNEQFF	TGCGCCAGCAACCTAGTGGGACTAGCGGGGACCTCAAACAATGAGCAGTTCTTC
.	TRBJ1-2	.	TRBV6-2/TRBV6-3	CASRTGSYYGYTF	TGTGCCAGCAGAACAGGGAGCTACTATGGCTACACCTTC
.	TRBJ1-2	.	TRBV7-2	CASSLGGSSYGYTF	TGTGCCAGCAGCTTAGGTGGCAGTTCCTATGGCTACACCTTC
.	TRBJ1-5	.	TRBV7-8	CASSSTDRRLSDQPQHF	TGTGCCAGCAGCTCTACGGACCGACGGTTGTCTGATCAGCCCCAGCATTTT
.	TRBJ2-3	once	TRBV29-1	CSAKQGVADTQYF	TGCAGCGCAAAACAGGGTGTGGCAGATACGCAGTATTTT
.	TRBJ2-1	few	TRBV2	CASTGLSPLNEQFF	TGTGCCAGCACGGGACTGTCGCCCCTCAATGAGCAGTTCTTC
.	TRBJ2-6	few	TRBV2	CASSVQSSSGANVLTF	TGTGCCAGCAGTGTCCAGTCCAGCTCTGGGGCCAACGTCCTGACTTTC
TRBD1	TRBJ1-2	few	TRBV6-1	CASTPSQGGYGYTF	TGTGCCAGCACTCCTAGCCAGGGGGGTTATGGCTACACCTTC
TRBD1	TRBJ2-1	.	TRBV27	CASSLTGRDNEQFF	TGTGCCAGCAGTCTGACAGGGCGAGACAATGAGCAGTTCTTC
.	TRBJ2-5	.	TRBV29-1	CSVSGTSDAETQYF	TGCAGCGTATCCGGGACCAGCGACGCGGAGACCCAGTACTTC
.	TRBJ1-1	.	TRBV4-2	CASTGGRSGIAFF	TGTGCCAGCACCGGAGGGAGGTCAGGCATAGCTTTCTTT
.	TRBJ2-7	.	TRBV15	CAASRDRSASYEQYF	TGTGCCGCCAGCAGAGATAGGTCGGCATCCTACGAGCAGTACTTC
.	TRBJ2-3	.	TRBV12-3/TRBV12-4	CASSFTVRTDTQYF	TGTGCCAGCAGTTTCACCGTGAGAACAGATACGCAGTATTTT
TRBD2	TRBJ2-7	few	TRBV20-1	CSARDRTSGGYEQYF	TGCAGTGCTAGAGATAGAACTAGCGGGGGGTACGAGCAGTACTTC
.	TRBJ1-6	.	TRBV6-2/TRBV6-3	CASSTFDSSSYNSPLHF	TGTGCCAGCAGTACCTTTGACAGCAGCTCCTATAATTCACCCCTCCACTTT
.	TRBJ2-7	.	TRBV21-1	CASSKHGQGWTYEQYF	TGTGCCAGCAGCAAACATGGACAGGGATGGACCTACGAGCAGTACTTC
TRBD2	TRBJ2-7	.	TRBV20-1	CSAPGLAGPLDEQYF	TGCAGTGCCCCCGGACTAGCGGGACCCCTAGACGAGCAGTACTTC
TRBD1	TRBJ2-3	.	TRBV12-3/TRBV12-4	CASRRQGEDTQYF	TGTGCCAGCAGGCGACAGGGGGAAGATACGCAGTATTTT
.	TRBJ1-6	.	TRBV12-3/TRBV12-4	CASSLAGRRSPLHF	TGTGCCAGCAGTTTAGCAGGGAGGCGATCACCCCTCCACTTT
TRBD1	TRBJ2-1	.	TRBV7-2	CASSVRGQEEQFF	TGTGCCAGCAGCGTAAGGGGGCAAGAAGAGCAGTTCTTC
TRBD1	TRBJ1-4	.	TRBV29-1	CSSWDRGGEKLFF	TGCAGCTCCTGGGACAGGGGAGGTGAAAAACTGTTTTTT
.	TRBJ2-1	few	TRBV15	CATSRDLGQAANEQFF	TGTGCCACCAGCAGAGATCTCGGGCAGGCAGCCAATGAGCAGTTCTTC
TRBD2	TRBJ2-1	.	TRBV20-1	CSARRLAREQFF	TGCAGCGCTAGACGACTAGCGAGGGAGCAGTTCTTC
.	TRBJ2-6	few	TRBV5-1	CASSLWGALSGANVLTF	TGCGCCAGCAGCTTGTGGGGGGCCCTCTCTGGGGCCAACGTCCTGACTTTC
.	TRBJ1-2	.	TRBV29-1	CSVETTIGTYGYTF	TGCAGCGTTGAAACCACTATCGGTACCTATGGCTACACCTTC